This TCR beta chain was retrieved from a study of shared T cell receptors in the human thymus. Data came from immunoSEQ multiplex PCR; TCRdb stores just in-frame clones and leaves some out. The table has some 760,000 clones, over 75% seen once; the top ten hold around 0.01%. Trimming removed 2 bases at V and 6 bases at J, with 14 bases between. The germline V gene encodes CDR1 ENHRY and CDR2 SYGVKD. The CDR3 runs to 14 residues. These data are also associated with another study on human thymus T cells.

The source is a girl under three years old with a congenital heart defect. Specimen: thymocytes. The rearrangement uses TRBV10-3 and TRBJ2-7, with D uncertain. The CDR3 is CAISESSNLSEQYF. The DNA for the CDR3 is TGTGCCATCAGTGAGAGTTCTAACCTCTCCGAGCAGTACTTC.